This is a list of T cell receptor beta chains from one sample in a study of Ad26.COV2.S vaccination and SARS-CoV-2 variants. Libraries were prepared by immunoSEQ multiplex PCR; TCRdb keeps only in-frame clonotypes and omits some of them. This table holds under 600,000 clones, 80% to 90% found once. The sequencing used peripheral blood, collected in a trial of Ad26.COV2.S vaccine versus placebo. Receptors were obtained from a person between 18 and 60 years old who received the Ad26.COV2.S COVID-19 vaccine or a placebo. CDR3s include the opening cysteine and the closing phenylalanine or tryptophan. D genes are given only for firm matches.

>TRBD1|TRBJ2-7|TRBV2
TGTGCCAGCAGGAAGATTAAGGGGGCGCCGGGGGAGCAGTACTTC
CASRKIKGAPGEQYF
>.|TRBJ1-2|TRBV6-2/TRBV6-3
TGTGCCAGCAGCCTGACATCGGGTGGCTACACCTTC
CASSLTSGGYTF
>TRBD2|TRBJ2-3|TRBV5-1
TGCGCCAGCAGCCTAGCGGGGGGGATTACAGATACGCAGTATTTT
CASSLAGGITDTQYF
>TRBD2|TRBJ2-7|TRBV28
TGTGCCAGCAGGACTAGCGGGCCCAGCTCCTACGAGCAGTACTTC
CASRTSGPSSYEQYF
>TRBD1|TRBJ1-1|TRBV9
TGTGCCAGCAGCGGGGAATCCGGGACAGCGAACACTGAAGCTTTCTTT
CASSGESGTANTEAFF
>.|TRBJ2-7|TRBV6-5
TGTGCCAGCAGTTACATGGGGGGCGAGCAGTACTTC
CASSYMGGEQYF
>.|TRBJ2-3|TRBV18
TGTGCCAGCTCACCCACGGTCCCCCCGCGCCTCACAGATACGCAGTATTTT
CASSPTVPPRLTDTQYF
>.|TRBJ1-4|TRBV28
TGTGCCAGCAGCCAACGGGCCACGCGGGAAAAAAAACTGTTTTTT
CASSQRATREKKLFF
>TRBD2|TRBJ2-5|TRBV20-1
TGCAGTGCTAGTGGACTAGCGGGAGGGGAGACCCAGTACTTC
CSASGLAGGETQYF
>.|TRBJ1-5|TRBV15
TGTGCCACCAGCACCCGAGGGAATCAGCCCCAGCATTTT
CATSTRGNQPQHF
>.|TRBJ1-1|TRBV6-6
TGTGCCAGCAGTAGACAGGCTGTTGAAGCTTTCTTT
CASSRQAVEAFF
>TRBD1|TRBJ1-4|TRBV6-5
TGTGCCAGCAGGGACGGGACAGGGAGGGGGGAAAAACTGTTTTTT
CASRDGTGRGEKLFF
>.|TRBJ1-3|TRBV23-1
TGCGCCAGCAGGGGGGGCATCTCTGGAAACACCATATATTTT
CASRGGISGNTIYF